These T cell receptor beta chains were read from a single sample in a study of a mutant IDH1 vaccine in newly diagnosed glioma. Sequenced by immunoSEQ multiplex PCR; TCRdb stores in-frame clones only, minus some. The repertoire holds about 120,000 clones, about 90% seen once, with roughly 0.55% in the top ten. Their recognized antigens are unknown. The sample here was PBMCs, taken from a glioma patient whose treatment included an IDH1 peptide vaccine. These receptors originate from a woman aged 45-65 years with glioma. Both conserved end residues are part of each CDR3. D genes are given only for firm matches. Clone size appears in some rows only: once, few, many, or a class for an expanded clone.

V gene: TRBV5-1; J gene: TRBJ1-2; D gene: NA; clone size: NA; CDR3 DNA: TGCGCCAGCAGCTTGGGTATGGCGCAGCCCAGGGAGTGGGGCAACTATGGCTACACCTTC; CDR3 protein: CASSLGMAQPREWGNYGYTF
V gene: TRBV5-5; J gene: TRBJ1-1; D gene: NA; clone size: NA; CDR3 DNA: TGTGCCAGCAGCACGGATACCGACACTGAAGCTTTCTTT; CDR3 protein: CASSTDTDTEAFF
V gene: TRBV7-9; J gene: TRBJ2-5; D gene: TRBD2; clone size: NA; CDR3 DNA: TGTGCCAGCAGGCCACCGGGACTAGCGGGAGTAGAGACCCAGTACTTC; CDR3 protein: CASRPPGLAGVETQYF
V gene: TRBV7-6; J gene: TRBJ2-5; D gene: NA; clone size: NA; CDR3 DNA: TGTGCCAGCAGCCCACAAGAGACCCAGTACTTC; CDR3 protein: CASSPQETQYF
V gene: TRBV5-1; J gene: TRBJ2-3; D gene: TRBD2; clone size: few; CDR3 DNA: TGCGCCAGCACACGGTCGGGATTGGAGAGACTAGCGGGAGGCCTTAGCACAGATACGCAGTATTTT; CDR3 protein: CASTRSGLERLAGGLSTDTQYF
V gene: TRBV4-1; J gene: TRBJ2-3; D gene: NA; clone size: NA; CDR3 DNA: TGCGCCAGCAGCCACCTTAGCACAGATACGCAGTATTTT; CDR3 protein: CASSHLSTDTQYF
V gene: TRBV28; J gene: TRBJ2-7; D gene: NA; clone size: NA; CDR3 DNA: TGTGCCAGCAGTTTAGAGAGGGGAGGATCCTACGAGCAGTACTTC; CDR3 protein: CASSLERGGSYEQYF
V gene: TRBV29-1; J gene: TRBJ1-6; D gene: TRBD1; clone size: NA; CDR3 DNA: TGCAGCGTTAAGGGACAGGGGTCTGATTCACCCCTCCACTTT; CDR3 protein: CSVKGQGSDSPLHF
V gene: TRBV27; J gene: TRBJ2-1; D gene: TRBD2; clone size: NA; CDR3 DNA: TGTGCCAGCATCCAGACTGCGGGAGAGGGCTACAATGAGCAGTTCTTC; CDR3 protein: CASIQTAGEGYNEQFF
V gene: TRBV11-2; J gene: TRBJ2-7; D gene: TRBD1; clone size: NA; CDR3 DNA: TGTGCCAGCAGCTCCGGGACAGACTACGAGCAGTACTTC; CDR3 protein: CASSSGTDYEQYF
V gene: TRBV6-6; J gene: TRBJ2-7; D gene: TRBD1; clone size: NA; CDR3 DNA: TGTGCCAGCAGTCGTACAGGGGTTCCAGGGGAGCAGTACTTC; CDR3 protein: CASSRTGVPGEQYF
V gene: TRBV5-1; J gene: TRBJ2-3; D gene: NA; clone size: NA; CDR3 DNA: TGCGCCAGCAGCTTGGATGCGGATACGCAGTATTTT; CDR3 protein: CASSLDADTQYF
V gene: TRBV7-9; J gene: TRBJ1-2; D gene: TRBD1; clone size: NA; CDR3 DNA: TGTGCCAGCAGCTTGCGGACAGGGGGTGGTTATGGCTACACCTTC; CDR3 protein: CASSLRTGGGYGYTF
V gene: TRBV15; J gene: TRBJ1-1; D gene: NA; clone size: NA; CDR3 DNA: TGTGCCACCACCAAGGGACTGGACACTGAAGCTTTCTTT; CDR3 protein: CATTKGLDTEAFF
V gene: TRBV6-1; J gene: TRBJ2-7; D gene: NA; clone size: NA; CDR3 DNA: TGTGCCTGCAACGGGGGACTGTCCTACGAGCAGTACTTC; CDR3 protein: CACNGGLSYEQYF
V gene: TRBV28; J gene: TRBJ2-7; D gene: TRBD2; clone size: NA; CDR3 DNA: TGTGCCAGCAGTTCACAATGGGGGGAACTGGTACGGGAGGGCTCCTACGAGCAGTACTTC; CDR3 protein: CASSSQWGELVREGSYEQYF
V gene: TRBV7-9; J gene: TRBJ1-1; D gene: NA; clone size: NA; CDR3 DNA: TGTGCCAGCACCCCAGGGCCGGCGGCTGAAGCTTTCTTT; CDR3 protein: CASTPGPAAEAFF
V gene: TRBV29-1; J gene: TRBJ2-2; D gene: TRBD2; clone size: few; CDR3 DNA: TGCAGCGTTGGAAGAGGGGTTGGCGGGAGAGGAAGCACCGGGGAGCTGTTTTTT; CDR3 protein: CSVGRGVGGRGSTGELFF
V gene: TRBV5-4; J gene: TRBJ2-5; D gene: NA; clone size: NA; CDR3 DNA: TGTGCCAGCAGCCCACGGTCCGCGGAGACCCAGTACTTC; CDR3 protein: CASSPRSAETQYF
V gene: TRBV29-1; J gene: TRBJ2-7; D gene: TRBD1; clone size: NA; CDR3 DNA: TGCAGCGTAGCCGGGACAGTTTCCTACGAGCAGTACTTC; CDR3 protein: CSVAGTVSYEQYF
V gene: TRBV10-3; J gene: TRBJ1-3; D gene: NA; clone size: NA; CDR3 DNA: TGTGCCATCAGGGACGGGATCTCTGGAAACACCATATATTTT; CDR3 protein: CAIRDGISGNTIYF
V gene: TRBV10-3; J gene: TRBJ2-5; D gene: NA; clone size: few; CDR3 DNA: TGTGCCATCAGTGAGGCCCCCACCGAGTACCAAGAGACCCAGTACTTC; CDR3 protein: CAISEAPTEYQETQYF
V gene: TRBV28; J gene: TRBJ1-1; D gene: NA; clone size: NA; CDR3 DNA: TGTGCCAGCAGTTACCTGGAGAACACTGAAGCTTTCTTT; CDR3 protein: CASSYLENTEAFF
V gene: TRBV7-9; J gene: TRBJ2-1; D gene: TRBD2; clone size: NA; CDR3 DNA: TGTGCCAGCAGCTTCCCCCGACTAGCGGGAGATGTCAATGAGCAGTTCTTC; CDR3 protein: CASSFPRLAGDVNEQFF
V gene: TRBV7-9; J gene: TRBJ2-7; D gene: TRBD1; clone size: once; CDR3 DNA: TGTGCCAGCAGCATTGACAGGGGAACCTACGAGCAGTACTTC; CDR3 protein: CASSIDRGTYEQYF
V gene: TRBV19; J gene: TRBJ1-5; D gene: NA; clone size: NA; CDR3 DNA: TGTGCCAGTAGTAACCATATCGATAGCAATCAGCCCCAGCATTTT; CDR3 protein: CASSNHIDSNQPQHF
V gene: TRBV6-4; J gene: TRBJ2-1; D gene: TRBD2; clone size: NA; CDR3 DNA: TGTGCCAGCAGTTCCGGGACTAGCGACAACAATGAGCAGTTCTTC; CDR3 protein: CASSSGTSDNNEQFF
V gene: TRBV5-1; J gene: TRBJ2-3; D gene: TRBD2; clone size: NA; CDR3 DNA: TGCGCCAGCAGCTCCACTTTGACTAGCGTGGGGTCAGATACGCAGTATTTT; CDR3 protein: CASSSTLTSVGSDTQYF
V gene: TRBV23-1; J gene: TRBJ1-1; D gene: NA; clone size: NA; CDR3 DNA: TGCGCCAGCAGTCAGGTCAGCTCAAGAAGGAACACTGAAGCTTTCTTT; CDR3 protein: CASSQVSSRRNTEAFF
V gene: TRBV5-1; J gene: TRBJ1-1; D gene: NA; clone size: few; CDR3 DNA: TGCGCCAGCAGCTTTGACGATATGAACACTGAAGCTTTCTTT; CDR3 protein: CASSFDDMNTEAFF
V gene: TRBV9; J gene: TRBJ1-1; D gene: NA; clone size: NA; CDR3 DNA: TGTGCCAGCAGCAAGGGACGGGGGAGCACTGAAGCTTTCTTT; CDR3 protein: CASSKGRGSTEAFF
V gene: TRBV4-1; J gene: TRBJ1-6; D gene: NA; clone size: NA; CDR3 DNA: TGCGCCAGCAGGACAACGGAGGGGCCACCCCTCCACTTT; CDR3 protein: CASRTTEGPPLHF
V gene: TRBV9; J gene: TRBJ2-7; D gene: TRBD1; clone size: once; CDR3 DNA: TGTGCCAGCAGCGTAGGGACAGGGAACTACGAGCAGTACTTC; CDR3 protein: CASSVGTGNYEQYF
V gene: TRBV7-9; J gene: TRBJ2-1; D gene: TRBD1; clone size: NA; CDR3 DNA: TGTGCCAGCAGCCACCGGGACAGGGGGAGTGAGCAGTTCTTC; CDR3 protein: CASSHRDRGSEQFF
V gene: TRBV28; J gene: TRBJ1-4; D gene: NA; clone size: NA; CDR3 DNA: TGTGCCAGCAGTTTCACAGGTTCTACTAATGAAAAACTGTTTTTT; CDR3 protein: CASSFTGSTNEKLFF
V gene: TRBV6-4; J gene: TRBJ2-3; D gene: NA; clone size: NA; CDR3 DNA: TGTGCCAGCAGTGACTCGGGGGGACCCACAGATACGCAGTATTTT; CDR3 protein: CASSDSGGPTDTQYF
V gene: TRBV29-1; J gene: TRBJ1-1; D gene: NA; clone size: few; CDR3 DNA: TGCAGCGCCGCGGGACGGGCAATGAACACTGAAGCTTTCTTT; CDR3 protein: CSAAGRAMNTEAFF
V gene: TRBV7-9; J gene: TRBJ2-1; D gene: TRBD1; clone size: once; CDR3 DNA: TGTGCCAGCCCAGGGGGTAACTACAATGAGCAGTTCTTC; CDR3 protein: CASPGGNYNEQFF
V gene: TRBV28; J gene: TRBJ2-7; D gene: NA; clone size: NA; CDR3 DNA: TGTGCCAGCAACCCACGGGGGAGCCTAGGGAACGAGCAGTACTTC; CDR3 protein: CASNPRGSLGNEQYF
V gene: TRBV16; J gene: TRBJ2-7; D gene: NA; clone size: NA; CDR3 DNA: TGTGCCAGCAGCCAATCGTCCAGCTACGAGCAGTACTTC; CDR3 protein: CASSQSSSYEQYF
V gene: TRBV27; J gene: TRBJ2-7; D gene: NA; clone size: NA; CDR3 DNA: TGTGCCAGCAGTCGCAGGGGTGGCGACGAGCAGTACTTC; CDR3 protein: CASSRRGGDEQYF